This TCR beta chain was observed in a study of human T cells and chemical hapten exposure. The wider study: Subjects had 2% DPC placed on roughly 2 cm by roughly 2 cm of upper inner arm skin for sensitization.

Trimming pared 5 bases from V and 2 bases from J, leaving 15 bases between. Germline CDR1 is SGHTA and CDR2 is FQGNSA. There are 15 residues in the CDR3. Whole-study results and caveats: Correlating positively with patch test score were the PT1 expanded TCR counts.

As for this clonotype: What it binds is unknown.

Time point specified: patch test 1, 2 weeks after DPC sensitization. The treatment is: therapeutic diphenylcyclopropenone sensitization with weekly scalp DPC. Patch tests were applied only after blood draws. Each CDR3 protein is one row after TCRdb ran MiXCR on the RACE reads. This sample yields 75,000 to 95,000 distinct CDR3 sequences, of which approximately 12% are seen a single time; around 3.2% belongs to the top ten. The starting material was whole blood, obtained in connection with sensitization to the hapten diphenylcyclopropenone (DPC). This TCR derives from an older woman with alopecia areata. Some clones in this sample may be carry-over from other donors' samples. The V and J genes are TRBV7-2 and TRBJ1-1, with D hard to call. CDR3: CASSPPRGENTEAFF. The CDR3 region has the DNA TGTGCCAGCAGCCCCCCACGGGGTGAAAACACTGAAGCTTTCTTT.